Listed below are T cell receptor beta chains from one sample, sequenced in a study of CD8+ T cells in alopecia areata. TCRdb's table, derived via immunoSEQ multiplex PCR, lists solely in-frame clones and lacks some. The sample carries around 100,000 clones, around 40% recorded once. Here the sequenced sample was CD8+ T cells sorted from blood, taken at week 24, from a patient treated with tofacitinib. The receptors shown here come from a human donor with alopecia areata. Each CDR3 is given with its conserved first and last residue. D genes are given only for firm matches. Rows may omit the clone size; those that give it use once, few, many or a size class.

>TRBV29-1|.|TRBJ2-7|few
TGCAGCGTTGTTTCGGGACTCGGCTACGAGCAGTACTTC
CSVVSGLGYEQYF
>TRBV4-1|TRBD1|TRBJ2-7|.
TGCGCCAGCAGCCAAGAAGGGACAGGGGGCTTACGGAGAGACGAGCAGTACTTC
CASSQEGTGGLRRDEQYF
>TRBV29-1|.|TRBJ1-1|few
TGCAGCGCTGGGGCAAGGGGCACTGAAGCTTTCTTT
CSAGARGTEAFF
>TRBV27|.|TRBJ1-2|few
TGTGCCAGCAGAGGAACGGGGTTAGAGGGCTACACCTTC
CASRGTGLEGYTF
>TRBV28|.|TRBJ1-5|few
TGTGCCAGCAGCCCCTATGGGAACAATCAGCCCCAGCATTTT
CASSPYGNNQPQHF
>TRBV4-1|.|TRBJ1-4|few
TGCGCCAGCAGCCAAGACAGGGTTACTGAAAAACTGTTTTTT
CASSQDRVTEKLFF
>TRBV19|TRBD2|TRBJ2-7|.
TGTGCCACAAGCGGGGTAACCTACGAGCAGTACTTC
CATSGVTYEQYF
>TRBV28|.|TRBJ1-5|.
TGTGCCAGCAGTTTATTCAGAAGCAATCAGCCCCAGCATTTT
CASSLFRSNQPQHF
>TRBV6-5|.|TRBJ1-1|few
TGTGCCAGCAGTTTGTCCCTGGGCACTGAAGCTTTCTTT
CASSLSLGTEAFF
>TRBV10-1|TRBD1|TRBJ2-7|few
TGCGCCAGCAGTGCCAGACAGGGTTCCTACGAGCAGTACTTC
CASSARQGSYEQYF
>TRBV5-4|TRBD2|TRBJ2-1|.
TGTGCCAGCAGGGGCGGTGGAGCGGGGAATGAGCAGTTCTTC
CASRGGGAGNEQFF
>TRBV29-1|TRBD2|TRBJ2-1|few
TGCAGCGTTGCTAGCGGCGCCAACAATGAGCAGTTCTTC
CSVASGANNEQFF
>TRBV4-1|.|TRBJ2-7|few
TGCGCCAGCAGCCAAGTCGGGTCCTACGAGCAGTACTTC
CASSQVGSYEQYF
>TRBV2|TRBD1|TRBJ1-2|.
TGTGCCAGCAGCGAGACAGGGTCCAACTATGGCTACACCTTC
CASSETGSNYGYTF
>TRBV29-1|TRBD2|TRBJ2-1|.
TGCAGCGTCTGGACTAGCGTATCCTACAATGAGCAGTTCTTC
CSVWTSVSYNEQFF
>TRBV29-1|.|TRBJ2-5|few
TGCAGCGGAACCGGGACAGGGGTTCACGGACTAGCGGCTGTACAAGAGACCCAGTACTTC
CSGTGTGVHGLAAVQETQYF